Included here is one TCR beta chain sequence, with context. Generated by immunoSEQ multiplex PCR, the TCRdb table keeps only in-frame clones and is missing some. The data contain approximately 300,000 clones, around four fifths of them singletons. The CDR3 covers 14 residues. Trimming cost V 2 bases and J 4 bases; bases outside gene matches: 4. The germline gives CDR1 MNHEY, CDR2 SMNVEV (reference sequence). The entry originates in a study of cytotoxic CD8 clonotypes in ibrutinib-treated CLL. The sample consisted of PBMCs, taken before ibrutinib treatment. J is TRBJ1-1 and V is TRBV27; 7 nucleotides match TRBD1. This clonotype was sampled from a human donor with chronic lymphocytic leukemia. In DNA form, the CDR3 reads TGTGCCAGCAGTTTAGGTGCAGGGGGCACTGAAGCTTTCTTT. Its translation is CASSLGAGGTEAFF.